This T cell receptor (beta chain) was recorded in a study of cytomegalovirus exposure and HLA in healthy donors. This clone was counted only a few times. Its matching antigen is unknown. Both 60 Vbeta primers and 13 Jbeta primers went into the PCR. Sequencing used immunoSEQ multiplex PCR; TCRdb keeps in-frame clones, though not all of them. This sample has 90,000 to 150,000 clones; over 8.5% occur once, and the top ten carry around 6.1%. General study results and limits: Most TCR beta V segments were productive about 87% or about 30% of the time in an earlier analysis.

CDR3 length equals 12 residues. The V gene lost 5 bases and the J gene lost 8 bases, with 13 bases spanning the gap. Germline assignment: CDR1 SGDLS and CDR2 YYNGEE. Sequenced input: PBMCs. The sequence came from a woman aged 40 to 55 in good health and CMV-seropositive. The chain employs TRBV9 and TRBJ1-2; the D gene is possibly TRBD1 (5 bases). The DNA for the CDR3 is TGTGCCAGCAGTCTAGTGGGGGGAGGCTACACCTTC. Protein sequence: CASSLVGGGYTF. The variable domain in full, completed from reference TRBV9 and TRBJ1-2, reads DSGVTQTPKHLITATGQRVTLRCSPRSGDLSVYWYQQSLDQGLQFLIQYYNGEERAKGNILERFSAQQFPDLHSELNLSSLELGDSALYFCASSLVGGGYTFGSGTRLTVV.